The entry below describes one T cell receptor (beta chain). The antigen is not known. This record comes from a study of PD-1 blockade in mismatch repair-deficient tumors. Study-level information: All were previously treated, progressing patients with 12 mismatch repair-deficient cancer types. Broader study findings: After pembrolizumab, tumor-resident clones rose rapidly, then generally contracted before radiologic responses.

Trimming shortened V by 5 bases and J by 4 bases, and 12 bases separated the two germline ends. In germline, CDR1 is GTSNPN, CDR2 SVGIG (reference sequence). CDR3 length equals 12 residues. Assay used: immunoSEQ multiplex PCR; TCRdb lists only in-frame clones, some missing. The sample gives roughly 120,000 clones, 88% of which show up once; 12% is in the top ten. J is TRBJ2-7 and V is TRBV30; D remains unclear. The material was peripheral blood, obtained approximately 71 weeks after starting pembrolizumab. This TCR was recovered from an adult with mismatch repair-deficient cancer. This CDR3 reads CAWQKRSYEQYF. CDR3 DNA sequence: TGTGCCTGGCAAAAGAGGTCATACGAGCAGTACTTC.